This TCR beta chain was retrieved from a study of PD-1 blockade in classical Hodgkin lymphoma. Study observations and caveats: TCR diversity in CD4+, not CD8+, cells rose significantly by C4D1. Newly diagnosed patients had diversity similar to the baseline diversity of complete responders.

The CDR3 has 17 residues. CDR1 and CDR2 (germline): LNHDA, SQIVND (reference sequence). Trimming removed 3 bases at V and 5 bases at J, with 23 bases between. This clone is hyperexpanded in the sample. Its antigen is undetermined. Sequencing was performed with immunoSEQ multiplex PCR; in TCRdb, only in-frame clones are kept and a portion is missing. The sample shows roughly 11,000 clones, approximately 84% of them seen only once. Time point described: cycle 4 day 1 (C4D1), after 5 to 7 weeks of nivolumab. All patients relapsed after autologous stem cell transplantation, and brentuximab vedotin exposure varied. Magnetic depletion of non-target cells from thawed PBMCs yielded purified CD8+ T cells. On a schedule of every 2 weeks, patients received nivolumab 3 mg/kg intravenously.

This specimen consisted of CD8+ T cells from blood, obtained before the fourth cycle of nivolumab. This chain joins TRBV19 and TRBJ2-7; D perhaps matches TRBD1 (6 bases). The receptor's source is a human donor with classical Hodgkin lymphoma. The donor label of this sample is uncertain. CDR3 sequence (DNA): TGTGCCAGTAGTATCGGCCTGAGCTGGCAGGGGCCTGACGAGCAGTACTTC. Protein sequence: CASSIGLSWQGPDEQYF.